The clone carrying this T cell receptor (beta chain) was found many times. This sample stems from a study of T cells in Graves' hyperthyroidism and ophthalmopathy. This CDR3 has 15 residues. Germline V gives CDR1 DFQATT, CDR2 SNEGSKA (reference sequence). Trimming cost V 5 bases and J 1 base, with 16 bases left between them. RNA transcripts provided the source from which TCR beta CDR3 regions were amplified. First-round RT-PCR with HTBI primers amplified the TCR CDR3 region. One entry per CDR3 protein, called by TCRdb with MiXCR from the multiplex PCR reads. In the table there are under 400,000 distinct CDR3 sequences, 21% of which are singletons.

The V gene is TRBV20-1, the J gene TRBJ2-3; a weak D match, TRBD1 (5 bases). Sequencing was done on a sample of blood. This receptor was taken from a woman between 50 and 59 years old with Graves' hyperthyroidism. The CDR3 spells CSAWRRARGTDTQYF. CDR3 nucleotide sequence: TGCAGTGCTTGGCGCAGGGCGAGAGGCACAGATACGCAGTATTTT.